This T cell receptor beta chain was profiled in a study of blood T cell repertoires in COVID-19 (TCRdb year 2020). Study-level background: Samples covering the acute and convalescent phases of COVID-19 were provided by collaborators in the United States, Italy and Spain. The material from the prospective study consisted of cDNA or gDNA derived from T cells, B-cell-depleted T cells, or PBMCs. The sample metadata nearly always contained a de-identified subject ID, COVID-19 status, age in years and sex. The samples were drawn from the first 160 participants of the ongoing ImmuneRACE study and from 1,254 subjects provided by 6 global collaborators. Subjects who had been exposed to COVID-19, were actively infected with it, or had recovered from it provided the deeply sampled blood TCRbeta repertoires that made up the dataset. Where HLA class I and class II types were available, the types were taken from metadata supplied by the sample provider, not from assay-based typing. The repertoires were released in a freely available public database meant as a resource for research on the immune response to SARS-CoV-2.

Whole blood was collected in K2EDTA tubes by collaborating institutions according to the institutions' own protocols. For TCRbeta analysis, collaborator samples were shipped as frozen whole blood, as isolated PBMCs, or as DNA extracted from either sample type. Overall study outcomes, separate from this receptor: How much clinical and demographic metadata was included differed by source and by participant, and the metadata was provided uncurated.

V sheds 0 bases and J sheds 0 bases, leaving 6 bases between their ends. Counted from cysteine to phenylalanine, this CDR3 has 14 amino acids. The read is trimmed to its CDR3 DNA, 42 bases read in frame from base 1. CDR1 and CDR2 are drawn from the germline V gene: MNHNS, SASEGT. With regard to this clone: Its antigen is unknown. Qualities for individual bases were not recorded, and no much larger clone is one base off.

The immunoSEQ Assay, a bias-controlled multiplex PCR, was used to amplify TCRbeta CDR3 regions from genomic DNA. On the study's bioinformatics: The number of nucleated cells in each sample was estimated from the amplification of reference gene primers within the assay. Sequence reads were collapsed and filtered to measure the absolute abundance of every unique TCRbeta CDR3 rearrangement. For each sample, productive Simpson clonality was calculated as the square root of Simpson's diversity index over productive rearrangements. This is the immuneACCESS table as TCRdb keeps it, with only in-frame sequences that have V and J called. A part of the clones is gone; compared with another copy, unresolved V genes explain less than half, and the rest is unexplained. V and J calls and clone size follow that table, whereas D and trimming were derived from the DNA. Recorded for this sample are about 200,000 clones; around 87% of them occurred a single time. About 2.9% of the sample is taken by the ten largest.

The sequencing input was peripheral blood. This receptor was taken from a man in his 60s with acute or convalescent COVID-19. The rearrangement combines TRBV6-1 with TRBJ2-7, with a tentative D gene TRBD2 over 6 matching bases. The CDR3 sequence is CASSEAGGSYEQYF. The DNA sequence is as follows: TGTGCCAGCAGTGAAGCGGGGGGCTCCTACGAGCAGTACTTC.